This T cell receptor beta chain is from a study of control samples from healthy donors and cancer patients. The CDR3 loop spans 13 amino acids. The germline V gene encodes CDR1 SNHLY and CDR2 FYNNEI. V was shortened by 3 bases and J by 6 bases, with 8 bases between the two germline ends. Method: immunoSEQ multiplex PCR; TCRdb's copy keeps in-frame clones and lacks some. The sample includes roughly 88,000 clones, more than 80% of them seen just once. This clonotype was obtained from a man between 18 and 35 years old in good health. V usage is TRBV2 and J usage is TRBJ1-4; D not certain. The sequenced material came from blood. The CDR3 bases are TGTGCCAGCAGTGAGGAGGACGATGAAAAACTGTTTTTT. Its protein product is CASSEEDDEKLFF.